These T cell receptor beta chains were read from a single sample in a study of blood T cell repertoires in COVID-19. The assay was immunoSEQ multiplex PCR, and TCRdb's table has in-frame clones only and misses some. The data contain roughly 250,000 clones, around 85% of them singletons. Sequenced: peripheral blood. These receptors came from a woman aged 55-70 years with active or convalescent COVID-19. Both conserved end residues are part of each CDR3. The D gene is left open where the match is weak.

TRBV3-1/TRBV3-2	TRBD2	TRBJ2-7	CASSLGHSGRSYEQYF
TRBV19	TRBD1	TRBJ1-1	CASSPTGVITEAFF
TRBV19	TRBD1	TRBJ1-5	CASRKTGDFSNQPQHF
TRBV5-1	NA	TRBJ2-1	CASSLGPTAAGRHNEQFF
TRBV5-1	TRBD1	TRBJ2-7	CASSYGQGGEQYF
TRBV24-1	NA	TRBJ1-5	CATSDLGAQHF
TRBV10-3	TRBD1	TRBJ1-2	CAINPGQGVLGYGYTF
TRBV7-3	NA	TRBJ2-2	CASSSQDTGELFF
TRBV6-2/TRBV6-3	NA	TRBJ2-7	CASSSAGGNYEQYF
TRBV5-1	NA	TRBJ1-3	CASSPKTGERNTIYF
TRBV3-1/TRBV3-2	NA	TRBJ2-5	CASSQERVLETQYF
TRBV7-9	NA	TRBJ1-1	CASTRWVGSAEAFFGTFF
TRBV2	NA	TRBJ2-6	CASRGGADGANVLTF
TRBV25-1	TRBD1	TRBJ2-3	CASSERETGVPDTQYF
TRBV25-1	NA	TRBJ1-2	CASSDGGARNYGYTF
TRBV7-2	NA	TRBJ1-5	CASSLGDSANQPQHF
TRBV30	TRBD2	TRBJ2-7	CAWSPGVAGVEQYF
TRBV3-1/TRBV3-2	NA	TRBJ1-2	CASSQGAGALGYTF
TRBV10-2	TRBD2	TRBJ2-1	CASSRTSGRASEQFF
TRBV19	TRBD1	TRBJ1-2	CASSISWTGGNGYTF
TRBV7-8	NA	TRBJ2-5	CASSLGDWTGETQYF
TRBV5-6	NA	TRBJ1-2	CASSLDRDYGYTF
TRBV7-8	TRBD1	TRBJ1-1	CASSVDRGRTEAFF
TRBV7-9	NA	TRBJ2-2	CASSLTNTGELFF
TRBV7-2	NA	TRBJ1-3	CASSLRVALGNTIYF
TRBV3-1/TRBV3-2	TRBD2	TRBJ2-2	CASSQATSANTGELFF
TRBV7-9	NA	TRBJ2-1	CASSLGGGPYNEQFF
TRBV29-1	NA	TRBJ1-1	CSSAGPSNTEAFF
TRBV15	NA	TRBJ1-5	CATSRFLNSNQPQHF
TRBV21-1	NA	TRBJ2-1	CASSKALAASSYNEQFF
TRBV15	NA	TRBJ2-3	CATSRDRVKPTDTQYF
TRBV5-1	NA	TRBJ2-7	CASSLANEGYEQYF
TRBV7-9	TRBD1	TRBJ2-3	CASSWTGGAQYF
TRBV10-3	TRBD2	TRBJ2-1	CAISESTSGRAKSSYNEQFF
TRBV5-4	TRBD1	TRBJ1-1	CASSNKQGARTEAFF
TRBV2	NA	TRBJ1-1	CASSESQGFTEAFF